This TCR beta chain was profiled in a study of T cells in Graves' hyperthyroidism and ophthalmopathy. General observations from the study: Ophthalmopathy, which appeared later, was predicted by the model a median about 6 months before onset. Most thyroid-expanded clonotypes above 0.001 were also found in blood.

There are a few counts of this clonotype. The antigen remains unidentified. Germline values: CDR1 MNHNS, CDR2 SASEGT. CDR3 length equals 17 residues. V lost 6 bases and J lost 0; bases outside the gene matches: 8. Using RNA transcripts as the source, TCR beta CDR3 regions were amplified. RT-PCR in the first round (using the HTBI primer set) targeted the TCR CDR3. MiXCR, applied by TCRdb to the multiplex PCR reads, yields one record per CDR3 protein. The repertoire has more than 300,000 distinct CDR3 sequences, roughly 15% of them found once; the top ten carry 30% to 40%. The hyperthyroidism was newly diagnosed and had lasted under 2 months; the patients were aged 18 to 65. PBMCs were obtained from approximately 10 ml fresh peripheral blood.

V is TRBV6-1 and J is TRBJ2-6; 7 bases are a match to TRBD1. The source of this sequence is a young woman with Graves' hyperthyroidism that later progressed to Graves' ophthalmopathy. The sequencing input was blood. The CDR3 sequence is CASRNRGRGSGANVLTF. The DNA for the CDR3 is TGTGCCAGCAGGAACAGGGGCAGGGGCTCTGGGGCCAACGTCCTGACTTTC.